A selection of T cell receptor beta chains follows, all from one sample in a study of molecular identifiers for immune sequencing clone quantification. In TCRdb, the PCR reads were re-called with MiXCR into one record per CDR3 protein. The sample lists approximately 320,000 distinct CDR3 sequences, under 25% occurring once. The sample consisted of naive CD8+ T cells from blood, with Jurkat cell RNA spiked in. Receptors were obtained from a human donor in good health. Some libraries in this study had Jurkat cell RNA spiked in. Each CDR3 is given with its conserved first and last residue. The order of the fields is clone size, D gene, CDR3 length, J gene, V gene, CDR3 DNA, CDR3 protein. D genes are given only for firm matches. Some rows mark clone size as missing; the rest say once, few, many or name a class of expanded clone.

>many|NA|14|TRBJ1-5|TRBV7-9
TGTGCCAGCAGCACGTCGCAAAGTTCCCAGCCCCAGCATTTT
CASSTSQSSQPQHF
>many|NA|12|TRBJ2-5|TRBV6-5
TGTGCCAGCAGTTCCCATGCGGTGGCCCAGTACTTC
CASSSHAVAQYF
>many|TRBD1|15|TRBJ2-2|TRBV19
TGTGCCACCGGCCCGGGACAGGGGGCCACCGGGGAGCTGTTTTTT
CATGPGQGATGELFF
>NA|TRBD1|17|TRBJ2-3|TRBV6-1
TGTGCCAGCAGTGTTATGGCGACAGGGATATACACAGATACGCAGTATTTT
CASSVMATGIYTDTQYF
>many|NA|14|TRBJ2-4|TRBV12-3/TRBV12-4
TGTGCCAGCAGTTCAGGGCTAGCCAAAAACATTCAGTACTTC
CASSSGLAKNIQYF
>few|NA|18|TRBJ2-5|TRBV5-4
TGTGCCAGCAGCGGGAGGACAGGTCAGCTTTCGTACCAAGAGACCCAGTACTTC
CASSGRTGQLSYQETQYF
>NA|TRBD1|15|TRBJ1-5|TRBV2
TGTGCCAGCAGCCGGGACAGGGGTAACAATCAGCCCCAGCATTTT
CASSRDRGNNQPQHF
>few|NA|14|TRBJ1-1|TRBV11-1
TGTGCCAGCAGTCCCTCCCACAGGGTCACTGAAGCTTTCTTT
CASSPSHRVTEAFF
>few|NA|16|TRBJ1-5|TRBV6-2/TRBV6-3
TGTGCCAGCAGTTATCTTGGGATATTTAGCAATCAGCCCCAGCATTTT
CASSYLGIFSNQPQHF
>many|NA|12|TRBJ2-3|TRBV7-6
TGTGCCAGCAGCTGGACAACAGATACGCAGTATTTT
CASSWTTDTQYF
>NA|TRBD1|14|TRBJ1-5|TRBV4-3
TGCGCCAGCAGCCAAGGGACAGGGGGATTGCCCCAGCATTTT
CASSQGTGGLPQHF
>few|NA|15|TRBJ2-7|TRBV12-3/TRBV12-4
TGTGCCAGCAGTTTAAATGGGCAGGGGGGCTACGAGCAGTACTTC
CASSLNGQGGYEQYF
>many|NA|15|TRBJ1-4|TRBV28
TGTGCCAGCAGCTCAGAACAGGAAACCTATGTTAAACTGTTTTTT
CASSSEQETYVKLFF
>NA|NA|14|TRBJ2-1|TRBV27
TGTGCCAGCAGTCCCGACCGGTTTCCGACCGAGCAGTTCTTC
CASSPDRFPTEQFF
>NA|NA|13|TRBJ1-2|TRBV4-1
TGCGCCAGCAGCCAAGTATCAGGGTATGGCTACACCTTC
CASSQVSGYGYTF
>few|NA|15|TRBJ1-1|TRBV9
TGTGCCAGCAGCGTTTCGGGGGGAATGAACACTGAAGCTTTCTTT
CASSVSGGMNTEAFF
>NA|TRBD1|15|TRBJ1-1|TRBV7-9
TGTGCCAGCAGCTGGGGACAGGGTGATTTTGGTGAAGCTTTCTTT
CASSWGQGDFGEAFF
>few|TRBD1|14|TRBJ1-3|TRBV5-5
TGTGCCAGCAGCGGGGACAGTGTAGAAAACACCATATATTTT
CASSGDSVENTIYF
>many|TRBD2|12|TRBJ2-5|TRBV28
TGTGCCAGCTCTAGCGGGGGAGAGACCCAGTACTTC
CASSSGGETQYF
>many|NA|15|TRBJ2-7|TRBV20-1
TGCAGTGCTAGAGATCTCGGCGGGCCCTCTTACGAGCAGTACTTC
CSARDLGGPSYEQYF
>few|NA|14|TRBJ2-3|TRBV7-9
TGTGCCAGCAGCTACTCCCACAACACAGATACGCAGTATTTT
CASSYSHNTDTQYF
>many|NA|12|TRBJ2-3|TRBV7-9
TGTGCCAGCAGCTCAGGACAGGATACGCAGTATTTT
CASSSGQDTQYF
>NA|NA|15|TRBJ2-3|TRBV5-1
TGCGCCAGCAGCTTGGAACAGGGAGGCACAGGTACGCAGTATTTT
CASSLEQGGTGTQYF
>many|TRBD2|15|TRBJ2-5|TRBV12-3/TRBV12-4
TGTGCCAGCAGCTTAGGACTAGCGGGAGGAGAGACCCAGTACTTC
CASSLGLAGGETQYF
>many|TRBD2|16|TRBJ2-3|TRBV5-5
TGTGCCAGCAGCCGGTGGCTGAGCGGGGGCCCAGATACGCAGTATTTT
CASSRWLSGGPDTQYF
>few|TRBD2|15|TRBJ2-7|TRBV10-3
TGTGCCATCAGTGACCCTAGCGGGGGGCACTACGAGCAGTACTTC
CAISDPSGGHYEQYF
>NA|NA|16|TRBJ2-7|TRBV19
TGTGCCAGTAGTATCGGGGGGCCGGCCAGCTCCTACGAGCAGTACTTC
CASSIGGPASSYEQYF
>few|TRBD1|17|TRBJ1-2|TRBV2
TGTGCCAGCATCGAGGGGGACAGGGGGCCCTTATCCTATGGCTACACCTTC
CASIEGDRGPLSYGYTF
>NA|TRBD1|15|TRBJ1-4|TRBV6-2/TRBV6-3
TGTGCCGGCAGCCCCGACAGGGAGAAATATGAAAAACTGTTTTTT
CAGSPDREKYEKLFF
>few|NA|14|TRBJ2-7|TRBV13
TGTGCCAGCAGCGCCGCGGACACGACCTACGAGCAGTACTTC
CASSAADTTYEQYF
>NA|TRBD2|19|TRBJ2-1|TRBV3-1
TGTGCCAGCAGCCAAGTTCCCATTAATCCGGGACTAGCGCGAAATGAGCAGTTCTTC
CASSQVPINPGLARNEQFF
>many|NA|14|TRBJ2-1|TRBV5-6
TGTGCCAGCAGCGGTAGGGACTTCTACAATGAGCAGTTCTTC
CASSGRDFYNEQFF
>many|NA|14|TRBJ2-7|TRBV7-2
TGTGCCAGCAGCTTAGCTCCGGCCTTCTACGAGCAGTACTTC
CASSLAPAFYEQYF
>few|NA|15|TRBJ2-5|TRBV29-1
TGCAGCGTTTCTGGGCTGGGCTTGGGGCAAGAGACCCAGTACTTC
CSVSGLGLGQETQYF
>few|TRBD2|14|TRBJ2-7|TRBV11-1
TGTGCCAGCAGCTTTGGTAGCGGGATGGGAGAGCAGTACTTC
CASSFGSGMGEQYF
>few|TRBD2|16|TRBJ2-1|TRBV15
TGTGCCACCAGCAGAGATAGTAGCGGGGCCTTCATGGGGCAGTTCTTC
CATSRDSSGAFMGQFF
>few|NA|13|TRBJ2-7|TRBV2
TGTGCCAGCAGTGAAGGCTCGAGCCTCGAGCAGTACTTC
CASSEGSSLEQYF
>NA|NA|14|TRBJ1-5|TRBV19
TGTGCCAGTAGTATCAAAGGGCCGTGGCAGCCCCAGCATTTT
CASSIKGPWQPQHF
>few|TRBD1|14|TRBJ1-6|TRBV5-1
TGCGCCAGCAGCTTGGACAGGGGCAATTCACCCCTCCACTTT
CASSLDRGNSPLHF
>NA|NA|14|TRBJ2-1|TRBV28
TGTGCCAGCAGTTTATTCGGGGGCGGGAATGAGCAGTTCTTC
CASSLFGGGNEQFF
>many|NA|15|TRBJ1-2|TRBV7-9
TGTGCCAGCAGCCCTCCTTGGGAAGCTAACTATGGCTACACCTTC
CASSPPWEANYGYTF
>many|NA|15|TRBJ1-1|TRBV5-1
TGCGCCAGCAGCTTGGTCGAGTCGGCCTACACTGAAGCTTTCTTT
CASSLVESAYTEAFF
>NA|NA|16|TRBJ1-1|TRBV6-5
TGTGCCAGCAGTTACTCCGGCGCCGGGAGGAACACTGAAGCTTTCTTT
CASSYSGAGRNTEAFF